The clone carrying this T cell receptor beta chain appeared many times. Its specificity is not known. This entry belongs to a study of T-cell reconstitution after alpha-beta-depleted transplantation in children. Whole-study results and caveats: A year had passed since transplant, and T-cell counts and diversity by then came mostly from newly produced T cells. Approximately two months post-transplant, alpha-beta T cells reportedly originated from several hundred expanded graft clones.

Unique molecular identifiers were incorporated into the prepared TCRbeta library. One entry per CDR3 protein results from TCRdb running MiXCR on the PCR reads. The profile covers tens of thousands of distinct CDR3 sequences, with roughly 4.9% appearing a single time and approximately 17% taken by the ten largest. The starting material was PBMCs, mostly from graft donor cells, obtained 180 days after TCRalphabeta/CD19-depleted stem cell transplant. This receptor was identified in a boy in the first two years of life who had a stem cell transplant for acute myeloid leukemia, so the T cells may come from the graft donor.

CDR3 loop: CASSLPGGRTTGELFF. For the CDR3, the DNA is TGTGCCAGCAGTTTGCCAGGGGGCCGGACCACCGGGGAGCTGTTTTTT. The rearrangement joins TRBV28 to TRBJ2-2, with 8 nucleotides matching TRBD1. Per germline, CDR1 MDHEN and CDR2 SYDVKM. The ends lost 3 bases at V and 4 bases at J; junction bases unmatched: 7. There are 16 residues in the CDR3. The full variable domain, in which reference TRBV28 and TRBJ2-2 provide the parts outside the CDR3, is DVKVTQSSRYLVKRTGEKVFLECVQDMDHENMFWYRQDPGLGLRLIYFSYDVKMKEKGDIPEGYSVSREKKERFSLILESASTNQTSMYLCASSLPGGRTTGELFFGEGSRLTVL.